A single sample is the source of the 10 T cell receptor beta chains below, sequenced in a study of blood T cells in healthy people across ages. A J-beta primer mix and a sample-barcoded 5' primer were used in a second PCR of roughly 6 to 12 cycles. TCRdb re-called the 5' RACE reads with MiXCR, one entry per CDR3 protein. Among about 1,500,000 distinct CDR3 sequences listed, roughly 40% were seen once. Sample: blood. The receptors stem from a woman between 18 and 29 years old in good health.

The chain has TRBV4-1 and TRBJ2-3, with TRBD2 identical over 8 bases. Germline CDR1 reads MGHRA; CDR2 reads YSYEKL. The J segment lost 5 bases and the V segment lost 1 base, leaving 5 bases of the junction unmatched. The CDR3 contains 15 residues. The CDR3 sequence: CASSQAGGIGDTQYF. The CDR3 DNA reads TGCGCCAGCAGCCAAGCGGGGGGGATTGGAGATACGCAGTATTTT.

The V gene is TRBV20-1, the J gene TRBJ2-3; the D gene is possibly TRBD2 (5 bases). V lost 6 bases and J lost 5, with 18 bases in between. Germline CDR1 and CDR2: DFQATT and SNEGSKA (reference sequence). The CDR3 consists of 14 residues. The DNA of the CDR3 is TGCAGTGCCGAGGGTGAGGGTGTGGAAGATACGCAGTATTTT. Translated: CSAEGEGVEDTQYF.

With regard to this clonotype: One junction end does not reproduce the germline sequence, and a read error may be involved. The CDR3 reads CSVLREGASVLTF. The CDR3 DNA reads as TGCAGCGTCCTAAGGGAGGGGGCCAGCGTCCTGACTTTC. The rearrangement uses TRBV29-1 and TRBJ2-6, with D possibly being TRBD1 or TRBD2 (7 bases each). CDR1 is SQVTM and CDR2 is ANQGSEA in the germline V gene. This CDR3 region has 13 residues.

The V and J genes are TRBV12-3 or TRBV12-4 and TRBJ2-1, with D perhaps being TRBD1 or TRBD2 (5 bases each). V was cut by 7 bases and J by 2 bases, with 9 bases left in between. There are 13 residues in the CDR3. The CDR3 spells CASNQGAYNEQFF. The CDR3 DNA is TGTGCCAGCAACCAGGGAGCCTACAATGAGCAGTTCTTC.

This clonotype was detected only a few times. The chain couples TRBV5-1 to TRBJ1-1, with TRBD1 as a possible D gene (5 bases). Germline assignment: CDR1 SGHRS and CDR2 YFSETQ. This CDR3 comprises 11 residues. Trimming took 5 bases from V and 11 from J, leaving 13 bases between them. The DNA of the CDR3 is TGCGCCAGCAGAGACGGGACCTCGGCTTTCTTT. Residues: CASRDGTSAFF.

This clonotype was found a few times. This chain links TRBV11-2 with TRBJ1-6; 9 bases fit TRBD1. The germline V gene has CDR1 SGHAT and CDR2 FQNNGV. Trimming cost V 5 bases and J 6 bases; bases outside gene matches: 5. This CDR3 spans 15 amino acids. In DNA, the CDR3 is TGTGCCAGCAGCGGATCGACAGGGGGTAATTCACCCCTCCACTTT. This encodes CASSGSTGGNSPLHF. Looking up the rest from reference TRBV11-2 and TRBJ1-6 gives the full variable domain: EAGVAQSPRYKIIEKRQSVAFWCNPISGHATLYWYQQILGQGPKLLIQFQNNGVVDDSQLPKDRFSAERLKGVDSTLKIQPAKLEDSAVYLCASSGSTGGNSPLHFGNGTRLTVT.

The chain recombines TRBV6-2 or TRBV6-3 with TRBJ1-4; a weak D match, TRBD1 (5 bases). Trimming cost V 0 bases and J 4 bases, with 12 bases left between them. Germline-derived CDR1 and CDR2 are MNHEY and SVGEGT. The CDR3 spans 16 residues. The CDR3 DNA sequence: TGTGCCAGCAGTTACTCAGGGACGGGGAGTAATGAAAAACTGTTTTTT. Translated: CASSYSGTGSNEKLFF.

The chain has TRBV3-1 and TRBJ2-2; D unresolved. CDR3 length: 16 amino acids. Germline assignment: CDR1 LGHDT and CDR2 YNNKEL (reference sequence). Trimming removed 3 bases at V and 10 bases at J, with 21 bases between. CDR3: CASSHNEATVPAELFF. CDR3 DNA: TGTGCCAGCAGCCACAACGAGGCTACTGTCCCCGCGGAGCTGTTTTTT.

Many counts were recorded for this clonotype. The chain carries TRBV6-5 and TRBJ2-1; D tentatively reads TRBD1 or TRBD2 (6 bases each). The CDR3 is 13 residues long. Looked up from germline, CDR1 is MNHEY and CDR2 is SVGAGI. The V gene lost 6 bases and the J gene lost 7 bases, with 13 bases spanning the gap. The CDR3 loop is CASSPGGRNEQFF. CDR3 bases: TGTGCCAGCAGCCCCGGGGGCAGAAATGAGCAGTTCTTC.

V usage is TRBV5-5 and J usage is TRBJ2-5; 10 nucleotides line up with TRBD2. The DNA end lines up better with TRBJ2-7; the J call may be wrong. The CDR3 sequence is 16 residues long. Germline assignment: CDR1 SGHKS and CDR2 YYEKEE (reference sequence). This chain's CDR3 is CASSLIGTSENHEQYF. Written as DNA, the CDR3 is TGTGCCAGCAGCTTGATCGGGACTAGCGAAAACCACGAGCAGTACTTC.